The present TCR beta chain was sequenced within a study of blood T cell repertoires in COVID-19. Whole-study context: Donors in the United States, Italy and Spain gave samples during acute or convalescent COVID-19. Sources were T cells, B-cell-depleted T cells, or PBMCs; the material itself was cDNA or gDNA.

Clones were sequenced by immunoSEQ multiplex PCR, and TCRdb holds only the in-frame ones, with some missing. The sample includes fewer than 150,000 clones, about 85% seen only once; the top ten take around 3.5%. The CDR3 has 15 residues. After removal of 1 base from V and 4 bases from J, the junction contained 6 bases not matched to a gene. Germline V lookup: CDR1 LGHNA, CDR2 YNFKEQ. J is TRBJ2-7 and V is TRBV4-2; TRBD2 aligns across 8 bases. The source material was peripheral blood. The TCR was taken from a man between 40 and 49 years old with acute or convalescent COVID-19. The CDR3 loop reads CASSQVFERGYEQYF. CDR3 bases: TGTGCCAGCAGCCAAGTCTTTGAGCGGGGGTACGAGCAGTACTTC.